The rows below give T cell receptor beta chains drawn from one sample of a study of post-analysis software for immune sequencing data. MiXCR was run by TCRdb on the PCR reads, yielding one entry per CDR3 protein. The profile shows 650,000 to 850,000 distinct CDR3 sequences, around 42% of them singletons. Sequencing used blood. Receptors originate from a girl aged 5-17 years with multiple sclerosis. The CDR3 runs from the conserved cysteine through the conserved F or W. A D gene is named only where the DNA matches it firmly.

CDR3 length | D gene | J gene | V gene | CDR3 protein
19 | TRBD2 | TRBJ2-7 | TRBV5-1 | CASSSGGLRGLAGVPRQYF
16 | NA | TRBJ2-1 | TRBV7-9 | CASSLEGGGIGNEQFF
14 | TRBD1 | TRBJ1-1 | TRBV29-1 | CSVERQGFDTEAFF
13 | NA | TRBJ2-7 | TRBV29-1 | CSVEGSSSYEQYF
16 | NA | TRBJ1-4 | TRBV5-6 | CASSYGTPATNEKLFF
13 | NA | TRBJ1-5 | TRBV7-9 | CASTHGEDQPQHF
15 | NA | TRBJ2-3 | TRBV7-9 | CASSLALPSTDTQYF
16 | NA | TRBJ2-2 | TRBV12-3/TRBV12-4 | CASSLRLGVGTGELFF
13 | NA | TRBJ2-5 | TRBV20-1 | CSASSERVETQYF
17 | TRBD2 | TRBJ2-7 | TRBV4-3 | CASSQDILAGVSYEQYF
16 | NA | TRBJ2-7 | TRBV11-2 | CASSYSLRGLDYEQYF
14 | NA | TRBJ2-3 | TRBV4-1 | CASSQGVLTDTQYF
15 | NA | TRBJ2-7 | TRBV4-2 | CASSQEDLDAYEQYF
14 | TRBD1 | TRBJ2-7 | TRBV20-1 | CSARPTGSSYEQYF
14 | NA | TRBJ2-5 | TRBV28 | CASSLTRAYETQYF
15 | NA | TRBJ2-1 | TRBV7-9 | CASSPAGLSYNEQFF
19 | TRBD1 | TRBJ1-2 | TRBV5-1 | CASSSRIPGQGSSGYGYTF
12 | NA | TRBJ2-3 | TRBV7-2 | CASSRDSNTQYF
14 | NA | TRBJ1-5 | TRBV7-2 | CASSYRELRQPQHF
15 | NA | TRBJ2-5 | TRBV9 | CASSVGSTGQETQYF
16 | TRBD2 | TRBJ2-7 | TRBV20-1 | CSARPSSGMVVDEQYF
12 | NA | TRBJ2-3 | TRBV25-1 | CTTGRTLDMQYF
16 | TRBD1 | TRBJ2-1 | TRBV6-1 | CASSDAGTGALDEQFF
14 | NA | TRBJ1-2 | TRBV24-1 | CATSAADRYYGYTF
11 | NA | TRBJ2-1 | TRBV29-1 | CSVLDYNEQFF
15 | NA | NA | TRBV6-6 | CASSSTKPGWIEQYF
13 | TRBD1 | TRBJ1-1 | TRBV7-2 | CASRTQGATEAFF
19 | NA | TRBJ1-6 | TRBV7-2 | CASSPGGSRPFSYNSPLHF
12 | NA | TRBJ2-3 | TRBV5-4 | CASGPSADTQYF
13 | NA | TRBJ2-5 | TRBV15 | CATSRDTLETQYF
14 | NA | TRBJ1-2 | TRBV3-1 | CASSQAGLNYGYTF
17 | TRBD2 | TRBJ2-1 | TRBV20-1 | CSARDSGTSGRSGEQFF
18 | NA | TRBJ2-3 | TRBV7-6 | CASSFPGSSSPGTDTQYF
14 | NA | TRBJ2-5 | TRBV11-2 | CASSLLTFQETQYF
14 | NA | TRBJ2-1 | TRBV9 | CASSVGGVGNEQFF
13 | NA | TRBJ2-1 | TRBV6-2/TRBV6-3 | CASSYGFNNVQFF
14 | NA | TRBJ2-7 | TRBV12-3/TRBV12-4 | CASSLKASTYEQYF
17 | NA | TRBJ2-3 | TRBV27 | CASSFEAGSASTDTQYF
15 | NA | TRBJ2-7 | TRBV4-3 | CASSQDPQGPDEQYF
16 | NA | TRBJ2-3 | TRBV7-2 | CASGPYGGKGTDTQYF
14 | NA | TRBJ2-7 | TRBV29-1 | CSVEDGRGSDEQYF
11 | TRBD1 | TRBJ1-2 | TRBV6-5 | CASRRGQGYTF
16 | NA | TRBJ1-2 | TRBV20-1 | CSARSAGLSFNYGYTF
15 | TRBD1 | TRBJ1-2 | TRBV5-6 | CASSSTGGEDYGYTF
13 | TRBD2 | TRBJ2-1 | TRBV6-2/TRBV6-3 | CASSRGAGGPEFF
16 | NA | TRBJ2-1 | TRBV7-8 | CASSSRVPQPSNEQFF